Listed here are 27 T cell receptor beta chains from one sample, sequenced in a study of T cell repertoires in cytomegalovirus infection. TCRdb passed the reads through MiXCR, listing each CDR3 protein once. The sample includes around 430,000 distinct CDR3 sequences, more than 40% of them seen just once. These receptors have no identified antigens. This sample comprised cultured PBMCs, obtained from culture after CMV antigen stimulation. The receptors were sampled from a human donor in good health (CMV status not recorded). Some clones in this sample may be carry-over from other donors' samples.

This clonotype was detected ten times or more. The rearrangement uses TRBV12-3 or TRBV12-4 and TRBJ2-2; 9 bases line up with TRBD2. V lost 6 bases, J lost 2 bases, and 13 bases stayed unmatched. The CDR3 loop spans 18 amino acids. This chain's CDR3 is CASRRKGAGGPNTGELFF. CDR3 DNA: TGTGCCAGCAGACGAAAGGGGGCGGGAGGGCCCAACACCGGGGAGCTGTTTTTT.

The chain joins TRBV19 to TRBJ2-2; D gene unclear. The V gene lost 8 bases and the J gene lost 6 bases, with 16 bases spanning the gap. Per germline, CDR1 LNHDA and CDR2 SQIVND (reference sequence). There are 14 residues in the CDR3. The DNA for the CDR3 is TGTGCCAGTGGCGCAGGCGAAACGCCCGGGGAGCTGTTTTTT. Its protein is CASGAGETPGELFF.

The V gene is TRBV19, the J gene TRBJ1-4; D call uncertain. The germline V gene encodes CDR1 LNHDA and CDR2 SQIVND (reference sequence). With 8 bases removed from V and 3 bases from J, the gap between germline ends came to 10 bases. This CDR3 has 13 residues. The CDR3: CASSTEANEKLFF. The DNA for the CDR3 is TGTGCCAGTTCTACGGAGGCTAATGAAAAACTGTTTTTT.

This clonotype occurred a few times. V gene TRBV7-8 combines with J gene TRBJ2-4, with D uncertain. Germline V CDR1 and CDR2: SGHVS, FQNEAQ. The CDR3 runs to 13 residues. V lost 5 bases, J lost 0 bases, and 5 bases lay in between. The CDR3 nucleotides read TGTGCCAGCAGCCAGATAGCCAAAAACATTCAGTACTTC. Residues: CASSQIAKNIQYF.

This chain links TRBV2 with TRBJ2-2; 8 bases align to TRBD2. Trimming cost V 8 bases and J 0 bases; bases outside gene matches: 11. There are 17 residues in the CDR3. Looked up from germline, CDR1 is SNHLY and CDR2 is FYNNEI. This chain's CDR3 is CASAVLAATTNTGELFF. The DNA for the CDR3 is TGTGCCAGCGCTGTACTAGCGGCGACAACGAACACCGGGGAGCTGTTTTTT.

The chain carries TRBV30 and TRBJ1-1; tentatively, D is TRBD1 (5 bases). This CDR3 region has 15 residues. V was trimmed by 1 base and J by 6 bases, leaving 18 bases between them. Germline V gene sequence: CDR1 GTSNPN, CDR2 SVGIG (reference sequence). The CDR3 sequence: CAWSAPIGGASEAFF. The CDR3 coding sequence is TGTGCCTGGAGTGCCCCAATTGGTGGGGCATCTGAAGCTTTCTTT.

This clonotype occurred a few times. The V call is TRBV6-5, the J call TRBJ1-5, with 7 bases aligning to TRBD1. With 5 bases clipped from V and 4 bases from J, the junction kept 5 bases outside the gene matches. This CDR3 is 14 amino acids long. The germline V gene encodes CDR1 MNHEY and CDR2 SVGAGI. CDR3 protein: CASSQGQLNQPQHF. CDR3 coding DNA: TGTGCCAGCAGTCAGGGACAGCTAAATCAGCCCCAGCATTTT.

This clonotype was seen only a few times. The rearrangement uses TRBV11-2 and TRBJ2-5; weak D call: TRBD1 (7 bases). In germline, CDR1 is SGHAT, CDR2 FQNNGV. CDR3 length equals 20 residues. Trimming removed 0 bases from V and 5 bases from J, with 28 bases in between. CDR3 loop: CASSLDLFAGAGRRGETQYF. The CDR3 region has the DNA TGTGCCAGCAGCTTAGATCTTTTTGCCGGTGCGGGGCGCAGGGGGGAGACCCAGTACTTC.

Ten or more counts support this clonotype. The chain links TRBV7-2 to TRBJ2-7; TRBD1 aligns across 9 bases. Germline CDR1 is SGHTA and CDR2 is FQGNSA. V lost 2 bases, J lost 4 bases, and 6 bases stayed unmatched. CDR3 length: 15 residues. This CDR3 reads CASSLSGQGRYEQYF. The CDR3 DNA follows: TGTGCCAGCAGCTTATCTGGACAGGGGCGATACGAGCAGTACTTC.

The rearrangement uses TRBV6-2 or TRBV6-3 and TRBJ2-1; no firm D call. CDR3 size: 15 residues. Deletions cut 1 base from V and 6 bases from J, with 13 bases between. Per the germline V gene, CDR1 is MNHEY and CDR2 is SVGEGT. CDR3 in DNA: TGTGCCAGCAGTTACTATGGGTCGGTGCTCAATGAGCAGTTCTTC. This gives the protein CASSYYGSVLNEQFF.

Worth noting for this clonotype: A single base separates this from a much larger clone, so it may be a read error. The rearrangement uses TRBV7-9 and TRBJ2-7; no firm D call. Between the trimmed V and J ends, which lost 2 bases and 3 bases, there was a span of 5 bases. CDR1 and CDR2 (germline): SEHNR, FQNEAQ (reference sequence). The CDR3 runs 12 residues. CDR3 amino acids: CASSLMDYEQYF. The CDR3, as DNA: TGTGCCAGCAGCTTAATGGACTACGAGCAGTACTTC.

This clonotype was seen a handful of times. The chain recombines TRBV6-1 with TRBJ1-6; D not certain. V lost 8 bases, J lost 0 bases, and 14 bases lay in between. The CDR3 contains 16 residues. Germline V lookup: CDR1 MNHNS, CDR2 SASEGT. The CDR3 DNA follows: TGTGCCAGCTTACGTGAATATAGCTCCTATAATTCACCCCTCCACTTT. This sequence encodes CASLREYSSYNSPLHF.

The V gene is TRBV28, the J gene TRBJ2-4; D may be TRBD2 (7 bases). Per the germline V gene, CDR1 is MDHEN and CDR2 is SYDVKM. V lost 4 bases and J lost 0, with 19 bases in between. CDR3 size: 18 residues. CDR3 in DNA: TGTGCCAGCAGTTGGGGGGAGGGGAGGGGGGCAGCCAAAAACATTCAGTACTTC. This translates into CASSWGEGRGAAKNIQYF.

This clonotype was seen a handful of times. This chain joins TRBV6-2 or TRBV6-3 and TRBJ2-1, with 9 bases identical to TRBD2. The CDR3 covers 14 residues. Losses at the gene ends were 3 bases for V and 9 bases for J; bases not matched to a gene: 6. From germline, CDR1 is MNHEY and CDR2 SVGEGT. The CDR3 region has the DNA TGTGCCAGCAGTTATAGCGGGAGCCGTATTGAGCAGTTCTTC. Translation gives CASSYSGSRIEQFF.

The chain has TRBV6-5 and TRBJ2-3; TRBD2 matches 12 bases. CDR3 size: 16 residues. V shed 0 bases, J shed 3 bases, and the junction held 1 base outside the gene matches. Germline values: CDR1 MNHEY, CDR2 SVGAGI. The CDR3 is CASSYSTSGRTDTQYF. The CDR3 bases are TGTGCCAGCAGTTACTCGACTAGCGGGAGAACAGATACGCAGTATTTT.

The V gene is TRBV6-5, the J gene TRBJ1-1; the D is unclear. Germline-derived CDR1 and CDR2 are MNHEY and SVGAGI. The V end lost 5 bases, the J end lost 0 bases, and 16 bases lay between the germline ends. The CDR3 is 16 residues long. Here the CDR3 reads CASSPNYGVMNTEAFF. In DNA, the CDR3 is TGTGCCAGCAGTCCGAACTACGGGGTCATGAACACTGAAGCTTTCTTT.

Here the CDR3 reads CASSPVQSKVSGNTIYF. For the CDR3, the DNA is TGTGCCAGCTCACCAGTTCAGTCGAAGGTCTCTGGAAACACCATATATTTT. The chain joins TRBV18 to TRBJ1-3, with no clear D. The CDR3 spans 17 residues. V was pared by 2 bases and J by 0 bases, with 14 bases between. Per germline, CDR1 KGHSH and CDR2 LQKENI. The entire variable domain, with the rest obtained from reference TRBV18 and TRBJ1-3, is as follows: NAGVMQNPRHLVRRRGQEARLRCSPMKGHSHVYWYRQLPEEGLKFMVYLQKENIIDESGMPKERFSAEFPKEGPSILRIQQVVRGDSAAYFCASSPVQSKVSGNTIYFGEGSWLTVV.

The gene calls are TRBV12-3 or TRBV12-4 and TRBJ2-2, with D possibly TRBD1 on 6 matching bases. V shed 7 bases and J shed 6 bases, with 9 bases lying between them. CDR3 size: 12 residues. This CDR3 is CASTSGAGELFF. The CDR3 nucleotides read TGTGCCAGCACCTCAGGGGCCGGGGAGCTGTTTTTT.

This clonotype was counted between two and nine times. CDR3 residues: CASSLLILGTSAGELFF. CDR3 bases: TGTGCCAGCAGCTTATTGATTTTGGGGACTAGCGCCGGGGAGCTGTTTTTT. The V and J genes are TRBV7-2 and TRBJ2-2; 10 bases map to TRBD2. In germline, CDR1 is SGHTA, CDR2 FQGNSA. This CDR3 spans 17 amino acids. With V trimmed by 2 bases and J by 6 bases, 9 bases remained unmatched.

This clonotype was seen a few times. The rearrangement joins TRBV6-1 to TRBJ2-2; 12 nucleotides agree with TRBD2. V lost 7 bases, J lost 4 bases, and 10 bases stayed unmatched. This CDR3 is built from 17 residues. CDR1 MNHNS and CDR2 SASEGT come from the germline V gene. The CDR3 DNA reads as TGTGCCAGCACGAGACCTAGCGGGGGGGCCGGCACCGGGGAGCTGTTTTTT. Encoded protein: CASTRPSGGAGTGELFF.

DNA for the CDR3: TGTGCCAGCAGTTTTGCGGGGGTCAGTGCAGATACGCAGTATTTT. It encodes CASSFAGVSADTQYF. This chain links TRBV12-3 or TRBV12-4 with TRBJ2-3; 7 bases match TRBD2. V lost 3 bases, J lost 4 bases, and 7 bases stayed unmatched. The CDR3 totals 15 residues.

The chain employs TRBV19 and TRBJ1-5; the match to TRBD1 covers 7 bases. The CDR3 has 17 amino acids. CDR1 is LNHDA, CDR2 SQIVND, per germline (reference sequence). The V segment lost 3 bases and the J segment 0 bases; nucleotides outside the gene matches: 8. Here the CDR3 reads CASSIPHGTVSNQPQHF. The CDR3 nucleotides read TGTGCCAGTAGTATCCCTCATGGGACAGTTAGCAATCAGCCCCAGCATTTT. Full variable domain (rest looked up from reference TRBV19 and TRBJ1-5): DGGITQSPKYLFRKEGQNVTLSCEQNLNHDAMYWYRQDPGQGLRLIYYSQIVNDFQKGDIAEGYSVSREKKESFPLTVTSAQKNPTAFYLCASSIPHGTVSNQPQHFGDGTRLSIL.

The chain is built from TRBV6-8 and TRBJ2-2; the match to TRBD2 covers 10 bases. V lost 0 bases and J lost 7; bases outside the gene matches: 17. This CDR3 contains 20 residues. Germline values: CDR1 MNHGY, CDR2 SAAAGT. CDR3 in amino acids: CASSYSPPGAGGPVVGELFF. The CDR3 nucleotides are TGTGCCAGCAGTTACTCACCTCCTGGAGCGGGAGGGCCGGTGGTCGGGGAGCTGTTTTTT.

V is TRBV18 and J is TRBJ2-3; TRBD2 aligns across 12 bases. The length of the CDR3 is 16 residues. Germline trimming cut 4 bases from V and 3 bases from J; bases unmatched to any gene: 5. Looked up from germline, CDR1 is KGHSH and CDR2 is LQKENI. CDR3 sequence reads: CASSRPSGGATDTQYF. Here the CDR3 DNA reads TGTGCCAGCTCACGCCCTAGCGGGGGGGCGACAGATACGCAGTATTTT. Together with reference TRBV18 and TRBJ2-3, the CDR3 gives the full variable domain: NAGVMQNPRHLVRRRGQEARLRCSPMKGHSHVYWYRQLPEEGLKFMVYLQKENIIDESGMPKERFSAEFPKEGPSILRIQQVVRGDSAAYFCASSRPSGGATDTQYFGPGTRLTVL.

This clonotype was counted only a few times. The rearrangement uses TRBV27 and TRBJ1-6; D is undetermined. CDR3 length: 16 residues. The germline V gene has CDR1 MNHEY and CDR2 SMNVEV (reference sequence). V lost 5 bases and J lost 6, with 17 bases in between. The CDR3 reads CASSPRSFGSNSPLHF. The CDR3 DNA sequence: TGTGCCAGCAGTCCCCGGAGCTTCGGGAGTAATTCACCCCTCCACTTT.

The rearrangement links TRBV5-4 to TRBJ2-3; 10 bases agree with TRBD2. This CDR3 region has 14 residues. The germline V gene encodes CDR1 SGHNT and CDR2 YYREEE (reference sequence). The J segment lost 2 bases and the V segment lost 6 bases, leaving 3 bases of the junction unmatched. CDR3 amino acids: CASKREGLTDTQYF. The CDR3 region has the DNA TGTGCCAGCAAGCGGGAGGGACTCACAGATACGCAGTATTTT.

This clonotype was seen ten or more times. This chain joins TRBV6-1 and TRBJ1-5, with D perhaps matching TRBD1 (5 bases). The CDR3 runs to 12 residues. Trimming took 7 bases from V and 4 from J, leaving 8 bases between them. Germline CDR1 and CDR2: MNHNS and SASEGT. CDR3 in amino acids: CASTQGNQPQHF. CDR3 sequence (DNA): TGTGCCAGCACTCAGGGAAATCAGCCCCAGCATTTT.